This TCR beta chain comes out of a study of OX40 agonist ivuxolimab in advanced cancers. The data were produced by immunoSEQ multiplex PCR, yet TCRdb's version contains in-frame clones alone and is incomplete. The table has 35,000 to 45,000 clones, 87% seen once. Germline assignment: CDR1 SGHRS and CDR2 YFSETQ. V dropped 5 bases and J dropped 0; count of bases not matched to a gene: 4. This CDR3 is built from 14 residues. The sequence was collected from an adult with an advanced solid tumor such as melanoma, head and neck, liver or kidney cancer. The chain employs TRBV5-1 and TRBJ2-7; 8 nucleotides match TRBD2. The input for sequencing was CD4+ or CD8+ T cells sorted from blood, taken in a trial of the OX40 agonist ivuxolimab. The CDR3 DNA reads TGCGCCAGCAGTATAGCGGGGAGCTCCTACGAGCAGTACTTC. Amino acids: CASSIAGSSYEQYF.